The subject of this entry is one T cell receptor (beta chain). The target antigen is unknown. The data were obtained in a study of T cell responses to AZD1222 COVID-19 vaccine. The CDR3 runs 12 residues. V shed 5 bases and J shed 4 bases, with 11 bases lying between them. Germline values: CDR1 SQVTM, CDR2 ANQGSEA. Study findings and constraints: With dominance at 160-218 and 743-854, vaccine-associated CD4 TCRs spanned spike. Two AZD1222 administrations were followed by greater Spike-specific TCR breadth and depth. Baseline seropositivity characterized only a handful of AZD1222 recipients.

Produced via immunoSEQ multiplex PCR; TCRdb's table is partial and in-frame only. The sample lists some 140,000 clones, over 85% occurring once. Sequencing used peripheral blood, obtained on day 0 of AZD1222 vaccination. The TCR comes from an adult in good health. V is TRBV29-1 and J is TRBJ1-2, with D tentatively TRBD1 (5 bases). Here the CDR3 reads CSVKTASYGYTF. The DNA for the CDR3 is TGCAGCGTTAAGACAGCCTCCTATGGCTACACCTTC.